This T cell receptor (beta chain) was documented in a study of CD8 T cells in ankylosing spondylitis. It was by quantitative 5'-RACE with molecular barcodes that TCR beta libraries were made. One entry per CDR3 protein results from TCRdb running MiXCR on the 5' RACE reads. The table has some 450,000 distinct CDR3 sequences, 17% seen once. This clonotype was recorded a few times. As yet, its antigen is unknown. V shed 9 bases, J shed 4 bases, and the junction held 5 bases outside the gene matches. CDR1 KGHDR and CDR2 SFDVKD come from the germline V gene. The CDR3 runs to 13 residues. Study-wide points: It appeared that ankylosing spondylitis blood was characterized by a TCR beta motif of several highly homologous variants. Certain motif variants had earlier appeared in reactive arthritis synovial fluid and blood. Matched ankylosing spondylitis synovial fluid reportedly showed significant enrichment of disease-linked clones. CD8+ cells made up the disease-linked clones, which were relatively rare in peripheral blood.

The sample consisted of blood, either unsorted or a sorted T cell fraction (not recorded which). The clonotype was recovered from a male donor with ankylosing spondylitis. J is TRBJ2-3 and V is TRBV24-1; 8 nucleotides align to TRBD2. CDR3 in amino acids: CATGGGSSDTQYF. CDR3 DNA sequence: TGTGCCACCGGCGGGGGGAGTTCAGATACGCAGTATTTT.